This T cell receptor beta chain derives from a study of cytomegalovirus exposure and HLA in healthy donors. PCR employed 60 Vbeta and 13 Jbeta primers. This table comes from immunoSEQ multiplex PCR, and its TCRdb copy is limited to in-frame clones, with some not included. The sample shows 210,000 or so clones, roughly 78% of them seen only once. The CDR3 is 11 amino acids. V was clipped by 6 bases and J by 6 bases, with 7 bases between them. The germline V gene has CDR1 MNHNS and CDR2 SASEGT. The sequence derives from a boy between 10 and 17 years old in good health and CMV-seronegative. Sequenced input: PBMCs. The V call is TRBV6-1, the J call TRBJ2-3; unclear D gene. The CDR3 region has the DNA TGTGCCAGCAGGCACCAGGATACGCAGTATTTT. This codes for CASRHQDTQYF.